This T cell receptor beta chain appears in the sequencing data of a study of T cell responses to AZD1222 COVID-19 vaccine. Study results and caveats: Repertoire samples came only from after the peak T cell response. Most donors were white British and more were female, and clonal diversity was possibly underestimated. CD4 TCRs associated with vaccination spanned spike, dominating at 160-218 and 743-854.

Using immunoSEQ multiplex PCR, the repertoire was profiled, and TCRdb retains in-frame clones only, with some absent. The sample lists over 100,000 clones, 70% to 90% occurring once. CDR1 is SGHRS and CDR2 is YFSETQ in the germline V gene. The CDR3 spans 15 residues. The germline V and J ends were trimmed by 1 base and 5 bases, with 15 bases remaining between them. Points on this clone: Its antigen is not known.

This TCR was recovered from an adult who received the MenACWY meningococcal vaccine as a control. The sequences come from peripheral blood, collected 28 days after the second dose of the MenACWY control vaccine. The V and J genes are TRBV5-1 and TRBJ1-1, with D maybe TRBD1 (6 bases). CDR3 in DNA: TGCGCCAGCAGCTTGACAGGGAGTCAGGGGACTGAAGCTTTCTTT. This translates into CASSLTGSQGTEAFF.